The 30 T cell receptor beta chains presented below share a single source sample, sequenced in a study of a mutant IDH1 vaccine in newly diagnosed glioma. The assay was immunoSEQ multiplex PCR, and TCRdb's table has in-frame clones only and misses some. The sample contains roughly 84,000 clones, approximately 80% of which appear only once. The time point here: baseline, week 1 (first vaccination visit). Treatment noted: pre-vaccination baseline after standard-of-care therapy. Sequencing used PBMCs, obtained from a glioma patient treated with radiotherapy, temozolomide or both. The receptors were gathered from a man aged 35-49 years with glioma. Some clones in this sample may be carry-over from other donors' samples.

This chain links TRBV5-6 with TRBJ1-1; D is possibly TRBD1 (6 bases). Germline V gives CDR1 SGHDT, CDR2 YYEEEE. V lost 0 bases to trimming and J lost 1 base, with 13 bases between them. This CDR3 has 16 residues. The CDR3 DNA follows: TGTGCCAGCAGCTTGGGCGACAGGTACCCGAACACTGAAGCTTTCTTT. This encodes CASSLGDRYPNTEAFF.

The J gene is TRBJ2-3, the V gene TRBV30; D possibly corresponds to TRBD2 (5 bases). Germline CDR1 reads GTSNPN; CDR2 reads SVGIG (reference sequence). The V end was cut by 0 bases, the J end by 3 bases, with 16 bases between. The CDR3 sequence is 16 residues long. Here the CDR3 reads CAWSVGWLRGTDTQYF. The CDR3 DNA reads as TGTGCCTGGAGTGTAGGGTGGCTCCGCGGGACAGATACGCAGTATTTT.

This clone came up once. Other DNA sequences within the sample encode an identical CDR3. The chain uses TRBV6-5 and TRBJ2-7; 11 positions agree with TRBD1. J lost 3 bases, V lost 0 bases, and 4 bases had no gene match. CDR1 and CDR2 from the germline V gene are MNHEY and SVGAGI. This CDR3 has 16 residues. The CDR3 coding sequence is TGTGCCAGCAGTTACTCGCCCGGGACAGGGGGCTACGAGCAGTACTTC. Its protein is CASSYSPGTGGYEQYF.

The genes are TRBV14 and TRBJ2-7, with 9 nucleotides matching TRBD1. The germline gives CDR1 SGHDN, CDR2 FVKESK. The CDR3 sequence is 15 residues long. V shed 0 bases, J shed 3 bases, and the junction held 3 bases outside the gene matches. CDR3 nucleotide sequence: TGTGCCAGCAGCCAAGACGGGACAGGGCTCTACGAGCAGTACTTC. Its protein is CASSQDGTGLYEQYF.

This clone has more than one count but fewer than ten. V usage is TRBV30 and J usage is TRBJ1-1; D is unclear. Germline loops: CDR1 GTSNPN, CDR2 SVGIG (reference sequence). The CDR3 loop spans 12 amino acids. Between the trimmed V and J ends, which lost 0 bases and 6 bases, there was a span of 8 bases. CDR3 coding DNA: TGTGCCTGGAGTGTACTGGGTGCTGAAGCTTTCTTT. Translating gives CAWSVLGAEAFF. The variable domain in full, completed from reference TRBV30 and TRBJ1-1, reads SQTIHQWPATLVQPVGSPLSLECTVEGTSNPNLYWYRQAAGRGLQLLFYSVGIGQISSEVPQNLSASRPQDRQFILSSKKLLLSDSGFYLCAWSVLGAEAFFGQGTRLTVV.

V is TRBV30 and J is TRBJ2-7, with TRBD2 matching over 9 bases. CDR1 and CDR2 from the germline V gene are GTSNPN and SVGIG (reference sequence). The CDR3 is made up of 16 amino acids. After removal of 2 bases from V and 2 bases from J, the junction contained 10 bases not matched to a gene. The CDR3, as DNA: TGTGCCTGGAGTCCACTCCTAGCGGGGAGCACCTACGAGCAGTACTTC. Encoded protein: CAWSPLLAGSTYEQYF.

The chain carries TRBV9 and TRBJ1-2; 9 bases match TRBD1. Per the germline V gene, CDR1 is SGDLS and CDR2 is YYNGEE. This CDR3 is built from 15 residues. Germline trimming cut 4 bases from V and 2 bases from J; bases unmatched to any gene: 6. The CDR3 loop is CASSLGTGSNYGYTF. CDR3 DNA sequence: TGTGCCAGCAGCCTCGGGACAGGGTCCAACTATGGCTACACCTTC.

This chain uses TRBV19 with TRBJ1-2; D unresolved. Germline lookup yields CDR1 LNHDA and CDR2 SQIVND (reference sequence). V lost 2 bases and J lost 2, with 9 bases in between. The CDR3 extends over 14 amino acids. The CDR3 is CASSIQASNYGYTF. In DNA form, the CDR3 reads TGTGCCAGTAGTATACAGGCCAGCAACTATGGCTACACCTTC. Full variable domain (outside the CDR3, taken from reference TRBV19 and TRBJ1-2): DGGITQSPKYLFRKEGQNVTLSCEQNLNHDAMYWYRQDPGQGLRLIYYSQIVNDFQKGDIAEGYSVSREKKESFPLTVTSAQKNPTAFYLCASSIQASNYGYTFGSGTRLTVV.

The CDR3 DNA sequence: TGTGCCAGCAGTTCCCAGCCGAACACTGAAGCTTTCTTT. Residues: CASSSQPNTEAFF. The V and J genes are TRBV2 and TRBJ1-1; D is uncertain. This CDR3 is built from 13 residues. CDR1 is SNHLY and CDR2 is FYNNEI in the germline V gene. Trimming took off 5 bases at V and 1 base at J, with 8 bases between the two ends.

The chain is built from TRBV6-5 and TRBJ1-6; D is unclear. Per the germline V gene, CDR1 is MNHEY and CDR2 is SVGAGI. This CDR3 comprises 13 residues. V lost 6 bases and J 9 bases, leaving 12 bases between the germline ends. The chain's CDR3 is CASRESGVSPLHF. In DNA form, the CDR3 reads TGTGCCAGCAGGGAATCTGGGGTTTCACCCCTCCACTTT.

The genes are TRBV6-5 and TRBJ1-1; 9 positions agree with TRBD1. V was clipped by 6 bases and J by 9 bases; unmatched bases: 5. The CDR3 contains 12 residues. Germline loops: CDR1 MNHEY, CDR2 SVGAGI. The CDR3 spells CASSHRGQQAFF. CDR3 DNA: TGTGCCAGCAGCCACAGGGGGCAGCAAGCTTTCTTT.

This rearrangement joins TRBV2 to TRBJ1-1; TRBD1 is a possible D gene (6 bases). The CDR3 runs 17 residues. From germline, CDR1 is SNHLY and CDR2 FYNNEI. Trimming removed 1 base at V and 5 bases at J, with 20 bases between. The CDR3 spells CASSEGWGASELTEAFF. As DNA, the CDR3 is TGTGCCAGCAGTGAAGGGTGGGGGGCAAGTGAGCTTACTGAAGCTTTCTTT.

About this clone: One junction end does not reproduce the germline sequence, and a read error may be involved. The chain has TRBV12-5 and TRBJ2-2; D possibly matches TRBD1 or TRBD2 (5 bases each). Germline V CDR1 and CDR2: LGHNT, FRNRAP. This CDR3 has 13 residues. The CDR3 loop is CASGLGDTGELFF. CDR3 DNA sequence: TGTGCTAGCGGTTTGGGGGACACCGGGGAGCTGTTTTTT.

CDR3 loop: CASSVVTNYGYTF. In DNA, the CDR3 is TGTGCCAGCAGTGTGGTTACTAACTATGGCTACACCTTC. J is TRBJ1-2 and V is TRBV25-1; D not resolved. Germline lookup yields CDR1 MGHDK and CDR2 SYGVNS. With 4 bases removed from V and 0 bases from J, the gap between germline ends came to 6 bases. CDR3 length: 13 amino acids.

This clone has a single count. This rearrangement joins TRBV5-4 to TRBJ2-3; the match to TRBD2 covers 8 bases. CDR3 length: 16 residues. Looked up from germline, CDR1 is SGHNT and CDR2 is YYREEE (reference sequence). With 2 bases clipped from V and 4 bases from J, the junction kept 9 bases outside the gene matches. The CDR3 DNA is TGTGCCAGCAGCTTATACGGGGGGGCCGGGGCAGATACGCAGTATTTT. Its translation is CASSLYGGAGADTQYF.

V gene TRBV5-8 combines with J gene TRBJ1-2; D unresolved. CDR3 length: 13 residues. CDR1 SGHTS and CDR2 YDEGEE come from the germline V gene. V lost 1 base and J 0 bases, leaving 4 bases between the germline ends. In DNA form, the CDR3 reads TGTGCCAGCAGCTTGTTGACTAACTATGGCTACACCTTC. This codes for CASSLLTNYGYTF.

The chain is built from TRBV29-1 and TRBJ2-7; the match to TRBD1 covers 8 bases. V trimming: 8 bases; J trimming: 5 bases; junction bases outside the gene matches: 5. The CDR3 has 11 residues. Germline values: CDR1 SQVTM, CDR2 ANQGSEA. Here the CDR3 DNA reads TGCAGCTCAAGGACAGGGAACGAGCAGTACTTC. It translates to CSSRTGNEQYF.

This clone was counted a single time. The CDR3 DNA reads TGTGCCAGCAGCTCCGACAGGGCCGGGGTTTACGAGCAGTACTTC. Translating gives CASSSDRAGVYEQYF. The chain joins TRBV13 to TRBJ2-7; 7 bases agree with TRBD1. Trimming cost V 4 bases and J 4 bases; bases outside gene matches: 10. The germline V gene has CDR1 PRHDT and CDR2 FYEKMQ (reference sequence). This CDR3 is built from 15 residues. Looking up the rest from reference TRBV13 and TRBJ2-7 gives the full variable domain: AAGVIQSPRHLIKEKRETATLKCYPIPRHDTVYWYQQGPGQDPQFLISFYEKMQSDKGSIPDRFSAQQFSDYHSELNMSSLELGDSALYFCASSSDRAGVYEQYFGPGTRLTVT.

This chain joins TRBV7-2 and TRBJ2-5; TRBD2 matches at 8 bases. This CDR3 has 14 amino acids. J gave up 3 bases and V 5 bases, and 5 bases lay outside the gene matches. Germline CDR1 is SGHTA and CDR2 is FQGNSA. CDR3 protein: CASSTRTSKETQYF. The CDR3 nucleotides are TGTGCCAGCAGCACCAGGACTAGCAAAGAGACCCAGTACTTC. Based on the CDR3 plus reference TRBV7-2 and TRBJ2-5, the full variable domain is GAGVSQSPSNKVTEKGKDVELRCDPISGHTALYWYRQSLGQGLEFLIYFQGNSAPDKSGLPSDRFSAERTGGSVSTLTIQRTQQEDSAVYLCASSTRTSKETQYFGPGTRLLVL.

The rearrangement joins TRBV19 to TRBJ1-2, with a possible D match to TRBD1 (6 bases). Germline loops: CDR1 LNHDA, CDR2 SQIVND (reference sequence). CDR3 length equals 13 residues. V dropped 6 bases and J dropped 4 bases, with 12 bases sitting between them. CDR3 DNA sequence: TGTGCCAGTAGAGAGGGGGTTGGCTATGGCTACACCTTC. Amino acid sequence: CASREGVGYGYTF.

Comments on this clone: The junction shows a germline mismatch at one end, possibly a read error. This chain joins TRBV6-5 and TRBJ2-3; 8 bases agree with TRBD2. CDR3 length: 13 residues. CDR1 is MNHEY, CDR2 SVGAGI, per germline. The CDR3 reads CASRRGGGDTPYF. In DNA, the CDR3 is TGTGCCAGCAGACGGGGGGGCGGAGATACGCCGTATTTT.

The chain couples TRBV30 to TRBJ2-1; no clear D. CDR1 GTSNPN and CDR2 SVGIG come from the germline V gene (reference sequence). This CDR3 comprises 15 residues. V lost 7 bases, J lost 0 bases, and 16 bases lay in between. The CDR3 DNA sequence: TGTGCCTCCTCCCACGCACGATCCTCCTACAATGAGCAGTTCTTC. This codes for CASSHARSSYNEQFF.

V gene TRBV13 combines with J gene TRBJ1-2, with no clear D. Germline-derived CDR1 and CDR2 are PRHDT and FYEKMQ (reference sequence). The CDR3 covers 14 residues. Between the trimmed V and J ends, which lost 5 bases and 13 bases, there was a span of 23 bases. CDR3 sequence (DNA): TGTGCCAGCAGCCCCTCTGGCAGGAACTGGTATTTCACCTTC. Amino acid sequence: CASSPSGRNWYFTF.

The V call is TRBV29-1, the J call TRBJ2-3, with 9 positions matching TRBD1. The germline CDR1 and CDR2 sequences are SQVTM and ANQGSEA. J was trimmed by 6 bases and V by 6 bases; bases with no gene match: 4. CDR3 size: 12 residues. In DNA form, the CDR3 reads TGCAGCGTCCCGACAGGGGGGGATACGCAGTATTTT. Encoded protein: CSVPTGGDTQYF.

This clone was seen just once. The J gene is TRBJ1-3, the V gene TRBV18; 10 nucleotides line up with TRBD1. Looked up from germline, CDR1 is KGHSH and CDR2 is LQKENI. The CDR3 sequence is 16 residues long. Germline trimming cut 1 base from V and 2 bases from J; bases unmatched to any gene: 2. The CDR3 here is CASSPLDRGTGNTIYF. CDR3 sequence (DNA): TGTGCCAGCTCACCACTGGACAGGGGGACTGGAAACACCATATATTTT.

The CDR3 sequence is CASSRRLAGQETQYF. The CDR3 DNA sequence: TGTGCCAGCAGTCGCCGACTAGCCGGTCAAGAGACCCAGTACTTC. The V gene is TRBV5-6, the J gene TRBJ2-5, with 7 bases that match TRBD2. The V segment lost 5 bases and the J segment 2 bases; nucleotides outside the gene matches: 9. Germline V lookup: CDR1 SGHDT, CDR2 YYEEEE. The CDR3 length is 15 residues.

V usage is TRBV14 and J usage is TRBJ1-4, with D unresolved. Trimming took off 1 base at V and 7 bases at J, with 10 bases between the two ends. Germline loops: CDR1 SGHDN, CDR2 FVKESK. The CDR3 is 14 amino acids. The CDR3 loop reads CASSQVGLSEKLFF. The DNA for the CDR3 is TGTGCCAGCAGCCAAGTAGGCTTGAGTGAAAAACTGTTTTTT.

V gene TRBV6-5 combines with J gene TRBJ1-1, with 7 bases lining up with TRBD1. Losses at the gene ends were 6 bases for V and 5 bases for J; bases not matched to a gene: 9. The V gene's germline CDR1 is MNHEY and CDR2 SVGAGI. The CDR3 runs to 14 residues. The CDR3 DNA is TGTGCCAGCAGGGAACAGGGGTTAGGTACTGAAGCTTTCTTT. Translating it yields CASREQGLGTEAFF.

This clone was seen only once. V usage is TRBV6-5 and J usage is TRBJ1-2; D remains ambiguous. Germline V lookup: CDR1 MNHEY, CDR2 SVGAGI. The CDR3 is 12 residues long. Deletions cut 6 bases from V and 4 bases from J, with 9 bases between. CDR3 sequence (DNA): TGTGCCAGCAGCTCCGAGGGCTATGGCTACACCTTC. Its translation is CASSSEGYGYTF.

This clone is a singleton in its sample. V is TRBV5-4 and J is TRBJ2-7, with TRBD1 matching 9 bases. CDR3 length: 16 residues. Germline CDR1 and CDR2: SGHNT and YYREEE (reference sequence). V trimming: 4 bases; J trimming: 5 bases; junction bases outside the gene matches: 13. The CDR3 nucleotides read TGTGCCAGCAGCCCTCTCCGCGGGACAGGGTTCCACGAGCAGTACTTC. This translates into CASSPLRGTGFHEQYF.